Each of the 9 T cell receptor beta chains below was sequenced from the same sample in a study of CD8 T cells in Susac syndrome (dated by TCRdb to the late 2010s). Libraries were prepared through the immunoSEQ multiplex PCR assay. RNA was extracted with the RNeasy kit and roughly 0.45 to 1 ug was reverse transcribed using random hexamers. The raw public data were reprocessed by TCRdb itself: fastp quality trimming at Q25, MiXCR clonotype calling, in-frame beta chains only. When rows share a CDR3 protein, they turn into one entry using the most common DNA and genes. This sample has approximately 150,000 distinct CDR3 sequences in its table, and approximately 94% of those were observed once. The biggest ten clones account for less than 0.085% of the sample. The sequencing sample was made of CD4+ T cells from PBMCs. The receptors stem from a human donor with Susac syndrome.

This CDR3 is CASSLASFSRDRNTEAFF. The DNA of the CDR3 is TGCGCCAGCAGCTTGGCCAGTTTCTCCAGAGACCGGAACACTGAAGCTTTCTTT. The chain joins TRBV5-1 to TRBJ1-1; D gene unclear. Germline V gives CDR1 SGHRS, CDR2 YFSETQ. The CDR3 has 18 residues. Trimming pared 0 bases from V and 1 base from J, leaving 19 bases between.

Written as DNA, the CDR3 is TGTGCCAGCAAACCGGGCCGCAGGGCCGACGAGCAGTACTTC. It yields the protein CASKPGRRADEQYF. V is TRBV6-6 and J is TRBJ2-7; a possible D gene is TRBD1 (5 bases). Trimming took off 7 bases at V and 5 bases at J, with 18 bases between the two ends. The CDR3 covers 14 residues. Germline-derived CDR1 and CDR2 are MNHNY and SVGAGI (reference sequence).

This chain's CDR3 is CASSLGQLTYGYTF. The CDR3 DNA reads TGTGCCAGCAGCTTGGGACAGCTAACCTATGGCTACACCTTC. The chain recombines TRBV5-6 with TRBJ1-2; a weak D match, TRBD1 (5 bases). Germline-derived CDR1 and CDR2 are SGHDT and YYEEEE. V gave up 0 bases and J gave up 4 bases, with 10 bases separating them. This CDR3 comprises 14 residues.

The CDR3 DNA reads TGCGCCAGCAGCCCACCGGGACAGGTTACCGGGGAGCTGTTTTTT. Protein product: CASSPPGQVTGELFF. The gene calls are TRBV5-1 and TRBJ2-2, with 8 bases identical to TRBD1. J was trimmed by 5 bases and V by 4 bases; bases with no gene match: 7. CDR1 and CDR2 (germline): SGHRS, YFSETQ. This CDR3 region has 15 residues.

V is TRBV24-1 and J is TRBJ1-2; possible D gene TRBD1, 5 bases. The CDR3 consists of 12 residues. The germline V and J ends were trimmed by 12 bases and 4 bases, with 14 bases remaining between them. CDR1 is KGHDR and CDR2 is SFDVKD in the germline V gene. CDR3 sequence reads: CAAKTAAYGYTF. CDR3 sequence (DNA): TGTGCCGCAAAGACAGCTGCCTATGGCTACACCTTC.

The chain couples TRBV27 to TRBJ2-5; 14 nucleotides align to TRBD2. After removal of 5 bases from V and 11 bases from J, the junction contained 7 bases not matched to a gene. This CDR3 is 14 amino acids long. Germline lookup yields CDR1 MNHEY and CDR2 SMNVEV (reference sequence). The CDR3 coding sequence is TGTGCCAGCAGTCGGACTAGCGGGGGGCCCAGACAGTACTTC. It specifies CASSRTSGGPRQYF.

The genes are TRBV5-1 and TRBJ2-5; D possibly corresponds to TRBD1 (5 bases). Trimming took 0 bases from V and 3 from J, leaving 12 bases between them. Germline lookup yields CDR1 SGHRS and CDR2 YFSETQ. This CDR3 has 15 residues. This chain's CDR3 is CASSLAGAGKETQYF. CDR3 sequence (DNA): TGCGCCAGCAGCTTGGCTGGGGCCGGTAAAGAGACCCAGTACTTC.

This chain uses TRBV5-1 with TRBJ2-1, with 9 bases matching TRBD1. The CDR3 is 16 amino acids. Per the germline V gene, CDR1 is SGHRS and CDR2 is YFSETQ. Germline trimming cut 1 base from V and 1 base from J; bases unmatched to any gene: 3. CDR3 bases: TGCGCCAGCAGCTTGACAGGGGGCATGTCCTACAATGAGCAGTTCTTC. Translation gives CASSLTGGMSYNEQFF.

The V gene is TRBV29-1, the J gene TRBJ2-5; 8 nucleotides agree with TRBD1. Trimming at V came to 5 bases and at J to 5 bases, leaving 4 bases not matched to a gene. The CDR3 has 12 amino acids. The germline V gene has CDR1 SQVTM and CDR2 ANQGSEA. CDR3 protein: CSVSDRAETQYF. DNA of the CDR3: TGCAGCGTTTCGGACAGGGCGGAGACCCAGTACTTC.